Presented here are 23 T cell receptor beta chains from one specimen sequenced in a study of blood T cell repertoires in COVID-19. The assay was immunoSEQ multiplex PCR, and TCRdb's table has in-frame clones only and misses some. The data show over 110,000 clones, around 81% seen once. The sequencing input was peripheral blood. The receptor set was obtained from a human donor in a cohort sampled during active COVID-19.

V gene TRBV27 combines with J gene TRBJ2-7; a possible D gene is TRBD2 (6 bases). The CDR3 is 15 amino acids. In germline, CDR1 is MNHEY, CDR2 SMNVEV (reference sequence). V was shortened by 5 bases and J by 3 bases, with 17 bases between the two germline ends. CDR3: CASSEESGSHYEQYF. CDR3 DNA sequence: TGTGCCAGCAGTGAGGAGTCCGGGAGTCACTACGAGCAGTACTTC.

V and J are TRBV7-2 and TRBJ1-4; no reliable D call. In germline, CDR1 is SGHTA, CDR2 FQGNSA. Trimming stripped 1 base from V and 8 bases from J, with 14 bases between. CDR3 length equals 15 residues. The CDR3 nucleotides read TGTGCCAGCAGCTTAGGCGGGAGACCAGAAGAAAAACTGTTTTTT. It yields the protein CASSLGGRPEEKLFF.

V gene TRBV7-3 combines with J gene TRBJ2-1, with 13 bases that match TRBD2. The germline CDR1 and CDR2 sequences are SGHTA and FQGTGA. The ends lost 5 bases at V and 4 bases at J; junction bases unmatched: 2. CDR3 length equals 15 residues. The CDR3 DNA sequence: TGTGCCAGCAGCCCGGGACTAGCGGGGTACAATGAGCAGTTCTTC. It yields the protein CASSPGLAGYNEQFF.

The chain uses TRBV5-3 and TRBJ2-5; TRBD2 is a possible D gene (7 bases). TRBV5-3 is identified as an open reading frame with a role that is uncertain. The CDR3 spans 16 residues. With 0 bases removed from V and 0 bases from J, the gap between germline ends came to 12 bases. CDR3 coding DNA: TGTGCCAGAAGCTTGGGGGGGCTAGCGGACCAAGAGACCCAGTACTTC. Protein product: CARSLGGLADQETQYF.

CDR3 sequence: CSASLRAGGDTQYF. The CDR3 DNA sequence: TGCAGTGCTAGTCTCCGGGCGGGAGGGGATACGCAGTATTTT. This rearrangement joins TRBV20-1 to TRBJ2-3; 9 positions agree with TRBD2. The CDR3 runs 14 residues. Germline CDR1 is DFQATT and CDR2 is SNEGSKA (reference sequence). Germline trimming cut 3 bases from V and 6 bases from J; bases unmatched to any gene: 7.

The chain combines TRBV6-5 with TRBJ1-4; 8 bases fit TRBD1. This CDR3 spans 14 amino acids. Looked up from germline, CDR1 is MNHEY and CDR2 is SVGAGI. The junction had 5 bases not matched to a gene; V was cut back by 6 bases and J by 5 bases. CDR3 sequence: CASRRDRLNEKLFF. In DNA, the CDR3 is TGTGCCAGCAGACGGGACAGGCTAAATGAAAAACTGTTTTTT.

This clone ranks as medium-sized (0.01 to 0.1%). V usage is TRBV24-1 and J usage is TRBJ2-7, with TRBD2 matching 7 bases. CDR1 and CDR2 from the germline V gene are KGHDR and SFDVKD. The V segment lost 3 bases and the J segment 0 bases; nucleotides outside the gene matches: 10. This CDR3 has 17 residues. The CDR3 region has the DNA TGTGCCACCAGTGATGCTTCCGGGGGGAGGACCTCCTACGAGCAGTACTTC. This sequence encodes CATSDASGGRTSYEQYF.

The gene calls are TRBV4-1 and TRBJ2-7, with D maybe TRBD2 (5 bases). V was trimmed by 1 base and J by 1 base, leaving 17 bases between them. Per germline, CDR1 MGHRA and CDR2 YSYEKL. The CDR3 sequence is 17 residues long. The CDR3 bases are TGCGCCAGCAGCCAAGTCAACCGAGCGGTACCATCCTACGAGCAGTACTTC. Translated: CASSQVNRAVPSYEQYF.

This CDR3 is CASSAGDSPGYEQYF. The CDR3 DNA reads TGTGCCAGCTCAGCAGGGGACAGCCCCGGCTACGAGCAGTACTTC. The V and J genes are TRBV18 and TRBJ2-7, with 7 positions matching TRBD1. This CDR3 region has 15 residues. Germline V CDR1 and CDR2: KGHSH, LQKENI. V shed 5 bases, J shed 3 bases, and the junction held 10 bases outside the gene matches.

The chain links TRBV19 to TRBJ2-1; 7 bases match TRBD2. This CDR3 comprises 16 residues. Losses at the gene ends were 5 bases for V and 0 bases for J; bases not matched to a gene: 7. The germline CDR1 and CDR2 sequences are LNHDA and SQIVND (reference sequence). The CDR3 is CASSGSGKVSYNEQFF. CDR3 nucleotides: TGTGCCAGTAGTGGGAGCGGGAAAGTCTCCTACAATGAGCAGTTCTTC.

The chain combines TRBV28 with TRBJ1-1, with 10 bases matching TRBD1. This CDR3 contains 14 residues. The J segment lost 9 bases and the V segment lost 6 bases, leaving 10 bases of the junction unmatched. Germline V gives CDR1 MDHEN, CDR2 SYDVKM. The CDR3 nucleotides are TGTGCCAGCAGATTGACAGGGGGCTGGACTCAAGCTTTCTTT. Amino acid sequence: CASRLTGGWTQAFF. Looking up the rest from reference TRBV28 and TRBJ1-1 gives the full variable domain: DVKVTQSSRYLVKRTGEKVFLECVQDMDHENMFWYRQDPGLGLRLIYFSYDVKMKEKGDIPEGYSVSREKKERFSLILESASTNQTSMYLCASRLTGGWTQAFFGQGTRLTVV.

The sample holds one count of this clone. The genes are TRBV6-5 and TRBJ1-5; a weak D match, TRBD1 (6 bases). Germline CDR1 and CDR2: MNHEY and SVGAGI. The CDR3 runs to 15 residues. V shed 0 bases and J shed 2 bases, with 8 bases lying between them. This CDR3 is CASSYSHRGNQPQHF. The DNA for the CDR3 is TGTGCCAGCAGTTACTCGCACAGGGGCAATCAGCCCCAGCATTTT.

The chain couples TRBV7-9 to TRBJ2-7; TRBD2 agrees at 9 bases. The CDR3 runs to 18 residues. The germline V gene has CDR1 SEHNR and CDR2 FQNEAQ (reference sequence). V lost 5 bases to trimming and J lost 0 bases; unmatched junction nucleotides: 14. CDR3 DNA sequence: TGTGCCAGCAGCGAAGTAGGAGCGGGAGGTCCGAGCTCCTACGAGCAGTACTTC. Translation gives CASSEVGAGGPSSYEQYF.

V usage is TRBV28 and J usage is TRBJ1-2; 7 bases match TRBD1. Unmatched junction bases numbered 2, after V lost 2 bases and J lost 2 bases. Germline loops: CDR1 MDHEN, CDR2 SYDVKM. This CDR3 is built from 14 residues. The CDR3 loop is CASSLIRGNYGYTF. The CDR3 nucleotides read TGTGCCAGCAGTTTAATCAGGGGGAACTATGGCTACACCTTC.

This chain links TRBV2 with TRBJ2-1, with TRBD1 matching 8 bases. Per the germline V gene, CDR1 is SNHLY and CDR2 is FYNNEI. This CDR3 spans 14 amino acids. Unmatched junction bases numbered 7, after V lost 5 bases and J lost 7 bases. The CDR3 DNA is TGTGCCAGCAGTTATACAGGGGGTAGAAATGAGCAGTTCTTC. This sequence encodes CASSYTGGRNEQFF.

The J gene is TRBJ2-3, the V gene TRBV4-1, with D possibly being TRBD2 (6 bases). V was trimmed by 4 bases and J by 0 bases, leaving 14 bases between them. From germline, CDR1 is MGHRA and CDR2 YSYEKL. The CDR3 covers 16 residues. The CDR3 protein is CASSPPRSGSTDTQYF. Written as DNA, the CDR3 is TGCGCCAGCAGCCCACCTAGGAGCGGGAGCACAGATACGCAGTATTTT.

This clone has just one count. DNA of the CDR3: TGTGCCATCAGTACAGGGATCACCTACGAGCAGTACTTC. Translation gives CAISTGITYEQYF. V gene TRBV10-3 combines with J gene TRBJ2-7; weak D call: TRBD1 (6 bases). V was trimmed by 5 bases and J by 2 bases, leaving 10 bases between them. The CDR3 loop spans 13 amino acids. Germline V lookup: CDR1 ENHRY, CDR2 SYGVKD.

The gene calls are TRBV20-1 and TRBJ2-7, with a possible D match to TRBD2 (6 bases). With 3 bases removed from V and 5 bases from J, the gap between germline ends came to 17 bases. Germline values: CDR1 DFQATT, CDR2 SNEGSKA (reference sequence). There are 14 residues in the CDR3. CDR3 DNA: TGCAGTGCTAGTCACGGGAGTCGAGGAAACGAGCAGTACTTC. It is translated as CSASHGSRGNEQYF.

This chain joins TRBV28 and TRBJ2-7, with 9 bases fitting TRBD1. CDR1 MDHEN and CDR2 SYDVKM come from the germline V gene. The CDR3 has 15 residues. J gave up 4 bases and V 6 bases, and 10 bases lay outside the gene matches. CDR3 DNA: TGTGCCAGCAGCCCGGCCGGGACAGGGTCGTACGAGCAGTACTTC. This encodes CASSPAGTGSYEQYF.

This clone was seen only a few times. DNA for the CDR3: TGTGCCAGCAGCTTAACGTGGGACAGGGATTCCTACGAGCAGTACTTC. It encodes CASSLTWDRDSYEQYF. V is TRBV7-3 and J is TRBJ2-7; TRBD1 agrees at 9 bases. With V trimmed by 0 bases and J by 1 base, 4 bases remained unmatched. Germline V gene lookup returns CDR1 SGHTA and CDR2 FQGTGA. The CDR3 spans 16 residues. Drawing the rest from reference TRBV7-3 and TRBJ2-7, the complete variable domain is GAGVSQTPSNKVTEKGKYVELRCDPISGHTALYWYRQSLGQGPEFLIYFQGTGAADDSGLPNDRFFAVRPEGSVSTLKIQRTERGDSAVYLCASSLTWDRDSYEQYFGPGTRLTVT.

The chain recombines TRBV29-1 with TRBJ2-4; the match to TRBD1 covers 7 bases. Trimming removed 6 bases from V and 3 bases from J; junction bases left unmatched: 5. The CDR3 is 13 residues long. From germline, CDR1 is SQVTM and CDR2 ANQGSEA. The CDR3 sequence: CSVPDRVKNIQYF. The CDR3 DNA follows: TGCAGCGTCCCTGACAGGGTCAAAAACATTCAGTACTTC.

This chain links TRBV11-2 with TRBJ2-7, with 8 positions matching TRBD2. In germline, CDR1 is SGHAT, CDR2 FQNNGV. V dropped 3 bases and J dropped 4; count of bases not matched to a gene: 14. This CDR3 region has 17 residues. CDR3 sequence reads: CASSLYPRGLEAYEQYF. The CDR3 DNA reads TGTGCCAGCAGCTTGTACCCTAGGGGACTAGAAGCGTACGAGCAGTACTTC.

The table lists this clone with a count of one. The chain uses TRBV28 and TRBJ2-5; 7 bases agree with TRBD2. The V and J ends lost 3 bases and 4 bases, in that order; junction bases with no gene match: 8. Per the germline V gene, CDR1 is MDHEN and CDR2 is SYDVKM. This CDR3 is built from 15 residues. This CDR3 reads CASSLGGGTIETQYF. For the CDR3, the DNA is TGTGCCAGCAGTTTGGGCGGGGGTACTATAGAGACCCAGTACTTC.